Following are 30 T cell receptor beta chains from one sample sequenced in a study of blood T cell repertoires in COVID-19. Assay: immunoSEQ multiplex PCR; the TCRdb copy retains only in-frame clones and omits some. Found here are some 310,000 clones, roughly nine tenths of them singletons; the top ten hold 2.9%. The sequencing sample was made of peripheral blood. The receptors here all came from a woman in her twenties or thirties with COVID-19, enrolled during active disease.

This chain joins TRBV28 and TRBJ1-1, with 8 bases identical to TRBD1. The CDR3 contains 15 residues. Trimming cost V 7 bases and J 2 bases; bases outside gene matches: 9. Germline V gene data show CDR1 as MDHEN and CDR2 as SYDVKM. The CDR3 protein is CASMDQGADNTEAFF. CDR3 bases: TGTGCCAGCATGGATCAGGGGGCGGACAACACTGAAGCTTTCTTT.

The chain recombines TRBV10-3 with TRBJ1-3, with a weak D call TRBD1 (6 bases). This CDR3 contains 14 residues. In germline, CDR1 is ENHRY, CDR2 SYGVKD. Trimming stripped 6 bases from V and 0 bases from J, with 9 bases between. The DNA for the CDR3 is TGTGCCATCAGAACGACAGGCTCTGGAAACACCATATATTTT. Its translation is CAIRTTGSGNTIYF.

The V call is TRBV7-2, the J call TRBJ1-5; no definite D call. V dropped 3 bases and J dropped 3 bases, with 9 bases sitting between them. CDR3 length: 14 amino acids. Germline values: CDR1 SGHTA, CDR2 FQGNSA. In DNA form, the CDR3 reads TGTGCCAGCAGCTTTGGTAGTTACAATCAGCCCCAGCATTTT. It translates to CASSFGSYNQPQHF.

The chain links TRBV25-1 to TRBJ2-3; TRBD2 matches at 12 bases. Germline V lookup: CDR1 MGHDK, CDR2 SYGVNS. Trimming at V came to 4 bases and at J to 5 bases, leaving 7 bases not matched to a gene. The length of the CDR3 is 16 residues. The CDR3 loop is CASSAPSGRAGDTQYF. CDR3 sequence (DNA): TGTGCCAGCAGTGCCCCTAGCGGGAGGGCCGGAGATACGCAGTATTTT. Full variable domain (outside the CDR3, taken from reference TRBV25-1 and TRBJ2-3): EADIYQTPRYLVIGTGKKITLECSQTMGHDKMYWYQQDPGMELHLIHYSYGVNSTEKGDLSSESTVSRIRTEHFPLTLESARPSHTSQYLCASSAPSGRAGDTQYFGPGTRLTVL.

This clone was found a few times. This chain links TRBV30 with TRBJ1-3; no clear D gene. This CDR3 comprises 13 residues. The germline gives CDR1 GTSNPN, CDR2 SVGIG (reference sequence). The ends were cut back, 0 bases at V and 9 bases at J, with 12 bases in the middle. CDR3 nucleotide sequence: TGTGCCTGGAGTGTTGTAGAGTACGGCACCATATATTTT. This encodes CAWSVVEYGTIYF.

This clone has just one count. The genes are TRBV6-5 and TRBJ2-5; D possibly corresponds to TRBD2 (6 bases). V was shortened by 9 bases and J by 5 bases, with 19 bases between the two germline ends. The length of the CDR3 is 14 residues. CDR1 MNHEY and CDR2 SVGAGI come from the germline V gene. In nucleotides, the CDR3 is TGTGCCAGTAAAACGGGAGCGTTTTGGGAGACCCAGTACTTC. Translation: CASKTGAFWETQYF.

The J gene is TRBJ2-7, the V gene TRBV11-2; 9 nucleotides match TRBD1. The germline gives CDR1 SGHAT, CDR2 FQNNGV. V shed 3 bases, J shed 2 bases, and the junction held 11 bases outside the gene matches. The CDR3 length is 17 residues. The CDR3 spells CASSFLTGTGITYEQYF. The DNA for the CDR3 is TGTGCCAGCAGCTTCCTGACCGGGACAGGGATCACCTACGAGCAGTACTTC.

The genes are TRBV10-2 and TRBJ1-1; D remains unclear. The V end lost 4 bases, the J end lost 1 base, and 4 bases lay between the germline ends. The CDR3 length is 12 residues. Germline CDR1 WSHSY, CDR2 SAAADI. The CDR3 protein is CASSAGNTEAFF. CDR3 nucleotide sequence: TGCGCCAGCAGTGCGGGGAACACTGAAGCTTTCTTT.

The sample holds one count of this clone. V usage is TRBV7-2 and J usage is TRBJ2-5; D not certain. This CDR3 comprises 11 residues. V was shortened by 5 bases and J by 4 bases, with 5 bases between the two germline ends. Per germline, CDR1 SGHTA and CDR2 FQGNSA. CDR3 region: CASSLLETQYF. Written as DNA, the CDR3 is TGTGCCAGCAGCCTATTAGAGACCCAGTACTTC.

The chain combines TRBV28 with TRBJ1-1; 9 nucleotides agree with TRBD1. CDR3 length equals 15 residues. V lost 6 bases to trimming and J lost 6 bases; unmatched junction nucleotides: 11. CDR1 MDHEN and CDR2 SYDVKM come from the germline V gene. CDR3: CASRLETGGYAEAFF. As DNA, the CDR3 is TGTGCCAGCAGACTTGAAACAGGGGGCTACGCTGAAGCTTTCTTT.

The chain has TRBV24-1 and TRBJ1-2, with D tentatively TRBD1 (6 bases). Germline CDR1 KGHDR, CDR2 SFDVKD. The CDR3 consists of 13 residues. Trimming stripped 9 bases from V and 4 bases from J, with 14 bases between. The CDR3 loop reads CATQDSRGYGYTF. The CDR3 bases are TGTGCCACCCAGGACAGTCGTGGCTATGGCTACACCTTC.

The rearrangement joins TRBV6-5 to TRBJ1-2; the match to TRBD1 covers 7 bases. Germline CDR1 reads MNHEY; CDR2 reads SVGAGI. The V gene end was trimmed by 6 bases and the J gene end by 4 bases; junction bases not matched to a gene: 11. The CDR3 length is 15 residues. Here the CDR3 DNA reads TGTGCCAGCAGCCCCCTGCTCAGGGGGACCTATGGCTACACCTTC. This encodes CASSPLLRGTYGYTF.

This chain links TRBV6-1 with TRBJ1-5; 7 positions match TRBD1. Germline assignment: CDR1 MNHNS and CDR2 SASEGT. V trimming: 0 bases; J trimming: 2 bases; junction bases outside the gene matches: 10. This CDR3 contains 18 residues. CDR3 amino acids: CASSEAGQGVGRNQPQHF. The CDR3 DNA reads TGTGCCAGCAGTGAAGCGGGGCAGGGGGTCGGGCGCAATCAGCCCCAGCATTTT.

The rearrangement joins TRBV30 to TRBJ2-1, with 7 positions matching TRBD2. Germline V gene lookup returns CDR1 GTSNPN and CDR2 SVGIG (reference sequence). V gave up 1 base and J gave up 3 bases; unmatched junction bases: 9. The CDR3 is 16 residues long. CDR3: CAWSALSGNLYNEQFF. CDR3 DNA: TGTGCCTGGAGTGCACTAAGCGGGAACCTCTACAATGAGCAGTTCTTC. The full variable domain, rest sourced from reference TRBV30 and TRBJ2-1, is SQTIHQWPATLVQPVGSPLSLECTVEGTSNPNLYWYRQAAGRGLQLLFYSVGIGQISSEVPQNLSASRPQDRQFILSSKKLLLSDSGFYLCAWSALSGNLYNEQFFGPGTRLTVL.

The chain uses TRBV7-9 and TRBJ2-1; perhaps TRBD1 as D (5 bases). V lost 2 bases to trimming and J lost 6 bases, with 14 bases between them. This CDR3 comprises 15 residues. The germline gives CDR1 SEHNR, CDR2 FQNEAQ (reference sequence). CDR3 sequence (DNA): TGTGCCAGCAGCTTATTGGGGCTAGTCGGCAATGAGCAGTTCTTC. This sequence encodes CASSLLGLVGNEQFF.

CDR3 sequence: CASSFPGGGEQYF. DNA for the CDR3: TGTGCCAGTAGTTTCCCAGGGGGCGGCGAGCAGTACTTC. The chain employs TRBV19 and TRBJ2-7; 8 bases match TRBD1. The germline gives CDR1 LNHDA, CDR2 SQIVND (reference sequence). This CDR3 is 13 amino acids long. V shed 5 bases and J 6 bases; nucleotides not matched to a gene: 6.

This chain uses TRBV30 with TRBJ1-1, with 7 bases fitting TRBD1. J was trimmed by 7 bases and V by 0 bases; bases with no gene match: 2. The CDR3 length is 12 residues. Germline loops: CDR1 GTSNPN, CDR2 SVGIG (reference sequence). The chain's CDR3 is CAWSVGQNEAFF. CDR3 sequence (DNA): TGTGCCTGGAGTGTGGGACAGAATGAAGCTTTCTTT.

This rearrangement joins TRBV5-8 to TRBJ1-2, with 8 bases identical to TRBD1. This CDR3 has 14 residues. V lost 1 base to trimming and J lost 6 bases; unmatched junction nucleotides: 5. Germline V gives CDR1 SGHTS, CDR2 YDEGEE. The CDR3 nucleotides read TGTGCCAGCAGCTTGACGGGACAGGTTCATGGCTACACCTTC. Translated: CASSLTGQVHGYTF.

The rearrangement links TRBV4-1 to TRBJ2-3; possibly TRBD1 for D (7 bases). The CDR3 has 15 residues. The V end lost 3 bases, the J end lost 2 bases, and 12 bases lay between the germline ends. Germline CDR1 and CDR2: MGHRA and YSYEKL. This CDR3 is CASSQEGAYTDTQYF. The CDR3, as DNA: TGCGCCAGCAGCCAGGAGGGGGCTTACACAGATACGCAGTATTTT.

With regard to this clone: This sample includes further DNA sequences coding for the same CDR3. This chain uses TRBV5-4 with TRBJ2-7, with 7 bases identical to TRBD1. Germline CDR1 reads SGHNT; CDR2 reads YYREEE (reference sequence). V trimming: 0 bases; J trimming: 4 bases; junction bases outside the gene matches: 4. There are 14 residues in the CDR3. In DNA form, the CDR3 reads TGTGCCAGCAGCTTGGACAGGGGTTTGTACGAGCAGTACTTC. Translated, it gives CASSLDRGLYEQYF. The whole variable domain, remainder taken from reference TRBV5-4 and TRBJ2-7, is ETGVTQSPTHLIKTRGQQVTLRCSSQSGHNTVSWYQQALGQGPQFIFQYYREEENGRGNFPPRFSGLQFPNYSSELNVNALELDDSALYLCASSLDRGLYEQYFGPGTRLTVT.

V and J are TRBV19 and TRBJ2-1; D is uncertain. Trimming left V 8 bases short and J 7 bases short, with 18 bases between. CDR1 and CDR2 (germline): LNHDA, SQIVND (reference sequence). CDR3 length: 14 amino acids. The CDR3 here is CASRAVARRNEQFF. The CDR3 bases are TGTGCCAGTCGAGCTGTAGCAAGGAGAAATGAGCAGTTCTTC.

The chain is built from TRBV29-1 and TRBJ2-5, with D maybe TRBD2 (6 bases). The germline V gene has CDR1 SQVTM and CDR2 ANQGSEA. This CDR3 is built from 13 residues. V was shortened by 3 bases and J by 2 bases, with 10 bases between the two germline ends. This CDR3 reads CSVEGLHQETQYF. The CDR3 DNA reads TGCAGCGTTGAGGGACTTCATCAAGAGACCCAGTACTTC.

This clone was seen a handful of times. The chain is built from TRBV19 and TRBJ1-2; TRBD1 matches at 9 bases. V gave up 8 bases and J gave up 5 bases; unmatched junction bases: 3. Germline CDR1 reads LNHDA; CDR2 reads SQIVND (reference sequence). CDR3 length: 12 amino acids. The chain's CDR3 is CASVGTGYGYTF. The CDR3 DNA reads TGTGCCAGTGTTGGGACAGGGTATGGCTACACCTTC.

The CDR3 bases are TGTGCCAGCAGTAAGACTGGCGATTCCTACAATGAGCAGTTCTTC. This codes for CASSKTGDSYNEQFF. The V call is TRBV11-3, the J call TRBJ2-1, with D unresolved. CDR3 length equals 15 residues. The V gene lost 6 bases and the J gene lost 1 base, with 13 bases spanning the gap. Per germline, CDR1 SGHNT and CDR2 YENEEA.

This clone was seen more than once but under ten times. The V gene is TRBV10-3, the J gene TRBJ1-5, with a weak D call TRBD1 (6 bases). Between the trimmed V and J ends, which lost 6 bases and 6 bases, there was a span of 12 bases. CDR1 is ENHRY, CDR2 SYGVKD, per germline. This CDR3 has 13 amino acids. CDR3 coding DNA: TGTGCCATCAGCTCCGGGGGGCTTCAGCCCCAGCATTTT. Protein product: CAISSGGLQPQHF.

J is TRBJ1-5 and V is TRBV18, with 9 positions matching TRBD1. This CDR3 is 18 amino acids long. CDR1 is KGHSH, CDR2 LQKENI, per germline. Losses at the gene ends were 5 bases for V and 0 bases for J; bases not matched to a gene: 11. CDR3 nucleotide sequence: TGTGCCAGCTCATCCGCGGGACAGGGAGGCAATAGCAATCAGCCCCAGCATTTT. Amino acids: CASSSAGQGGNSNQPQHF.

The chain joins TRBV3-1 (or the pseudogene TRBV3-2) to TRBJ2-2; a possible D gene is TRBD2 (5 bases). CDR1 and CDR2 from the germline V gene are LGHDT and YNNKEL (reference sequence). Between the trimmed V and J ends, which lost 6 bases and 0 bases, there was a span of 8 bases. This CDR3 is 14 amino acids long. CDR3 DNA: TGTGCCAGCAGTGGACTGGCGAACACCGGGGAGCTGTTTTTT. Translation: CASSGLANTGELFF.

This clone is a singleton in its sample. This rearrangement joins TRBV7-2 to TRBJ2-3; maybe TRBD2 (6 bases). Trimming cost V 0 bases and J 2 bases, with 12 bases left between them. The CDR3 runs to 16 residues. Germline lookup yields CDR1 SGHTA and CDR2 FQGNSA. The CDR3 coding sequence is TGTGCCAGCAGCTTAGCGGCTAGCGAACACACAGATACGCAGTATTTT. Translated, it gives CASSLAASEHTDTQYF.

The sample holds a few counts of this clone. Other nucleotide sequences from this sample produce the same CDR3. V usage is TRBV28 and J usage is TRBJ1-1; 8 bases are a match to TRBD1. The junction had 5 bases not matched to a gene; V was cut back by 5 bases and J by 3 bases. The CDR3 contains 14 residues. The germline V gene has CDR1 MDHEN and CDR2 SYDVKM. CDR3 in amino acids: CASSLRTGYTEAFF. Written as DNA, the CDR3 is TGTGCCAGCAGTCTCAGGACAGGGTACACTGAAGCTTTCTTT.

The V and J genes are TRBV27 and TRBJ1-5; D not certain. The V end was cut by 6 bases, the J end by 5 bases, with 11 bases between. The CDR3 is 13 amino acids. The germline V gene has CDR1 MNHEY and CDR2 SMNVEV (reference sequence). CDR3: CASSLTTYQPQHF. CDR3 bases: TGTGCCAGCAGCCTCACTACGTATCAGCCCCAGCATTTT.